This TCR beta chain was retrieved from a study of Ad26.COV2.S vaccination and SARS-CoV-2 variants. V was cut by 4 bases and J by 4 bases, with 17 bases left in between. The CDR3 consists of 16 residues. Germline-derived CDR1 and CDR2 are KGHDR and SFDVKD. The assay was immunoSEQ multiplex PCR, and TCRdb's table has in-frame clones only and misses some. The profile covers roughly 500,000 clones, with around 88% appearing a single time and 9.5% to 15% taken by the ten largest. As for treatment: around 19 received Ad26.COV2.S at low or high dose, single or two shots; several received placebo; per-sample allocation not given. After the first vaccine or placebo injection, samples were drawn on day 63.

This TCR was recovered from a person aged 18-60 years who received the Ad26.COV2.S COVID-19 vaccine or a placebo. The sample here was peripheral blood, taken in a trial of Ad26.COV2.S vaccine versus placebo. The chain links TRBV24-1 to TRBJ2-3, with D perhaps assigned TRBD1 or TRBD2 (6 bases each). The CDR3 nucleotides read TGTGCCACCAGTGACCCTGGGAGAGGGGGGCCAGATACGCAGTATTTT. As protein: CATSDPGRGGPDTQYF.